This T cell receptor (beta chain) was recovered during a study of Tregs in tolerant kidney transplant recipients. The CDR3 sequence is 16 residues long. CDR1 is SGHRS, CDR2 YFSETQ, per germline. V was cut by 2 bases and J by 0 bases, with 9 bases left in between. Study results and limitations: Some patients' samples used different primers over time, so nucleotide sequences weren't comparable. In tolerant patients, donor-specific Tregs outgrew total Tregs, suggesting antigen-driven expansion. The most relevant donor-specific Treg TCRbeta repertoire apparently came from expansion with activated donor B cells.

Only in-frame clones appear in the TCRdb table, and some are missing; sequencing was by immunoSEQ multiplex PCR. The table shows over 85,000 clones, with 93% occurring only once. Worth noting for this clone: The antigen is undetermined.

The rearrangement links TRBV5-1 to TRBJ2-6; D might be TRBD1 (6 bases). This TCR was recovered from a human donor who received a combined kidney and bone marrow transplant. The material sequenced was CD4+ T cells from blood, taken before the transplant. The CDR3 loop is CASSLQGSSGANVLTF. CDR3 sequence (DNA): TGCGCCAGCAGCTTACAGGGTAGCTCTGGGGCCAACGTCCTGACTTTC. The full variable domain, with the rest looked up from reference TRBV5-1 and TRBJ2-6, is KAGVTQTPRYLIKTRGQQVTLSCSPISGHRSVSWYQQTPGQGLQFLFEYFSETQRNKGNFPGRFSGRQFSNSRSEMNVSTLELGDSALYLCASSLQGSSGANVLTFGAGSRLTVL.